The entry that follows covers one TCR beta chain sequence. Its antigen is undetermined. This PCR relied on a set of 60 Vbeta primers and 13 Jbeta primers. The table came from immunoSEQ multiplex PCR; TCRdb's copy has only in-frame clones and leaves some out. The profile shows 180,000 or so clones, 60% to 80% of them singletons. This sample was taken from a study of cytomegalovirus exposure and HLA in healthy donors. Study-level results: Reported performance of the classifier showed diagnosis of cytomegalovirus status with high specificity and sensitivity. Most CMV-associated TCR beta chains were later found to appear HLA-restricted. According to an earlier analysis, most TCR beta V segments yielded productive rearrangements about 87% or about 30% of the time.

Material: PBMCs. This receptor was obtained from a woman aged 40 to 49 in good health and CMV-seropositive.

CDR3 coding DNA: TGTGCCAGCACCGTTTCAATAGTACACACTGAAGCTTTCTTT. This translates into CASTVSIVHTEAFF. The chain joins TRBV28 to TRBJ1-1; D ambiguous. CDR3 size: 14 residues. CDR1 MDHEN and CDR2 SYDVKM come from the germline V gene. Trimming stripped 7 bases from V and 3 bases from J, with 15 bases between.